The clone carrying this T cell receptor beta chain has a handful of counts. The data are from a study of early T cells in non-severe SARS-CoV-2 infection. Trimming removed 11 bases at V and 6 bases at J, with 13 bases between. The CDR3 is made up of 12 amino acids. Molecules of cDNA were individually given unique molecular identifiers that were attached to them. TCRdb ran MiXCR on the 5' RACE reads and lists one entry per CDR3 protein. Among 50,000 or so distinct CDR3 sequences listed, roughly 13% were seen once. Material: whole blood. This chain uses TRBV12-3 or TRBV12-4 with TRBJ2-2, with D possibly being TRBD1 or TRBD2 (7 bases each). The sequence came from an adult who was a healthcare worker with PCR-confirmed SARS-CoV-2 infection or an uninfected control (not recorded which). CDR3 bases: TGTGCCTCAGGGGGGGTCCCCGGGGAGCTGTTTTTT. This translates into CASGGVPGELFF.